Listed here are 20 T cell receptor beta chains from one sample, sequenced in a study of blood T cell repertoires in COVID-19. Some clones are missing from TCRdb's copy, which holds only in-frame ones; the method was immunoSEQ multiplex PCR. The sample lists around 200,000 clones, around 90% seen once, with about 1.3% in the top ten. The specimen was PBMCs or T cells enriched from blood (not recorded which). The receptors stem from a man younger than 40 who had recovered from COVID-19.

V and J are TRBV6-5 and TRBJ1-2, with a possible D match to TRBD1 (5 bases). CDR1 and CDR2 (germline): MNHEY, SVGAGI. V lost 5 bases and J lost 3, with 10 bases in between. This CDR3 spans 13 amino acids. CDR3 DNA sequence: TGTGCCAGCAGTACGACAGCCGACTATGGCTACACCTTC. Translated, it gives CASSTTADYGYTF.

This chain uses TRBV24-1 with TRBJ2-3; TRBD2 agrees at 8 bases. With 4 bases clipped from V and 1 base from J, the junction kept 12 bases outside the gene matches. From germline, CDR1 is KGHDR and CDR2 SFDVKD. This CDR3 contains 18 residues. CDR3 sequence: CATSETGGPPSRTDTQYF. The CDR3 nucleotides read TGTGCCACCAGTGAAACGGGAGGGCCGCCCTCGCGCACAGATACGCAGTATTTT.

Remarks on this clone: At one of its ends the junction is not consistent with the germline gene, which may arise from a read error. The V gene is TRBV2, the J gene TRBJ1-5, with TRBD1 matching over 12 bases. The CDR3 is 15 amino acids. Germline lookup yields CDR1 SNHLY and CDR2 FYNNEI. CDR3 DNA: TGTGCCAGCAGGGAAGGGACAGGGGGCAGTCAGCCCCAGCATTTT. The encoded protein is CASREGTGGSQPQHF.

This rearrangement joins TRBV6-4 to TRBJ2-7; 8 bases align to TRBD2. Germline V gives CDR1 MRHNA, CDR2 SNTAGT. The CDR3 extends over 14 amino acids. V lost 4 bases and J lost 5; bases outside the gene matches: 7. CDR3 bases: TGTGCCAGCAGTGTGGAAGCGGGAGTTGACGAGCAGTACTTC. As protein: CASSVEAGVDEQYF.

The chain links TRBV27 to TRBJ1-6; D call uncertain. CDR1 is MNHEY and CDR2 is SMNVEV in the germline V gene (reference sequence). Deletions cut 10 bases from V and 9 bases from J, with 28 bases between. The CDR3 spans 17 residues. CDR3 region: CATVDNRTYPRGSPLHF. For the CDR3, the DNA is TGTGCCACCGTAGACAATCGGACCTATCCCCGGGGTTCACCCCTCCACTTT.

This rearrangement joins TRBV29-1 to TRBJ1-1, with D possibly being TRBD1 (5 bases). Per germline, CDR1 SQVTM and CDR2 ANQGSEA. This CDR3 region has 14 residues. Trimming removed 4 bases at V and 2 bases at J, with 14 bases between. The CDR3 here is CSVGQGESNTEAFF. The CDR3 region has the DNA TGCAGCGTTGGGCAGGGCGAAAGTAACACTGAAGCTTTCTTT. Complete variable domain (other parts from reference TRBV29-1 and TRBJ1-1): SAVISQKPSRDICQRGTSLTIQCQVDSQVTMMFWYRQQPGQSLTLIATANQGSEATYESGFVIDKFPISRPNLTFSTLTVSNMSPEDSSIYLCSVGQGESNTEAFFGQGTRLTVV.

This CDR3 reads CASSPDRGRRAMNTEAFF. CDR3 nucleotide sequence: TGTGCCAGCAGCCCTGACAGGGGGCGTCGGGCCATGAACACTGAAGCTTTCTTT. The rearrangement links TRBV28 to TRBJ1-1; TRBD1 matches 10 bases. Germline values: CDR1 MDHEN, CDR2 SYDVKM. J was trimmed by 0 bases and V by 6 bases; bases with no gene match: 13. This CDR3 has 18 residues. The variable domain in full, with the rest retrieved from reference TRBV28 and TRBJ1-1, is DVKVTQSSRYLVKRTGEKVFLECVQDMDHENMFWYRQDPGLGLRLIYFSYDVKMKEKGDIPEGYSVSREKKERFSLILESASTNQTSMYLCASSPDRGRRAMNTEAFFGQGTRLTVV.

The chain joins TRBV15 to TRBJ2-7; 7 nucleotides line up with TRBD1. CDR3 length: 13 amino acids. Looked up from germline, CDR1 is LNHNV and CDR2 is YYDKDF (reference sequence). With V trimmed by 5 bases and J by 1 base, 2 bases remained unmatched. CDR3 sequence: CATSPQGSYEQYF. CDR3 nucleotide sequence: TGTGCCACCAGCCCACAGGGGTCCTACGAGCAGTACTTC.

The CDR3 DNA sequence: TGTGCCAGCAGTTTTGGGGACAGGGGTGCAGGGGCCAACGTCCTGACTTTC. Translated: CASSFGDRGAGANVLTF. This rearrangement joins TRBV27 to TRBJ2-6, with 10 bases that match TRBD1. The CDR3 runs 17 residues. The ends lost 3 bases at V and 4 bases at J; junction bases unmatched: 6. Germline CDR1 reads MNHEY; CDR2 reads SMNVEV (reference sequence).

The J gene is TRBJ1-2, the V gene TRBV30; D ambiguous. The CDR3 extends over 13 amino acids. Looked up from germline, CDR1 is GTSNPN and CDR2 is SVGIG (reference sequence). V lost 3 bases to trimming and J lost 2 bases, with 10 bases between them. DNA for the CDR3: TGTGCCTGGAGCACTGGACTGAACTATGGCTACACCTTC. Translated: CAWSTGLNYGYTF.

The chain uses TRBV28 and TRBJ1-1; weak D call: TRBD1 (6 bases). The CDR3 runs to 14 residues. Germline V gene data show CDR1 as MDHEN and CDR2 as SYDVKM. The V and J ends lost 4 bases and 1 base respectively, with 10 bases between them. CDR3 nucleotides: TGTGCCAGCAGTTCCGGCAGGGGGAACACTGAAGCTTTCTTT. Encoded protein: CASSSGRGNTEAFF.

The chain links TRBV7-8 to TRBJ1-3; 7 positions match TRBD1. The CDR3 consists of 16 residues. Germline V CDR1 and CDR2: SGHVS, FQNEAQ. J lost 2 bases, V lost 4 bases, and 8 bases had no gene match. The CDR3 DNA sequence: TGTGCCAGCAGCTCCGAGGGACAGACTACTGGAAACACCATATATTTT. It translates to CASSSEGQTTGNTIYF.

The chain recombines TRBV5-5 with TRBJ1-2; D is unresolved. CDR1 and CDR2 (germline): SGHKS, YYEKEE (reference sequence). The CDR3 has 13 residues. The V end was cut by 1 base, the J end by 4 bases, with 8 bases between. Here the CDR3 reads CASSLSVTYGYTF. The CDR3 DNA reads TGTGCCAGCAGCTTGTCAGTCACCTATGGCTACACCTTC.

The chain uses TRBV30 and TRBJ1-5; tentatively, D is TRBD1 (6 bases). This CDR3 spans 15 amino acids. V lost 3 bases and J lost 2, with 14 bases in between. Germline V CDR1 and CDR2: GTSNPN, SVGIG (reference sequence). DNA for the CDR3: TGTGCCTGGAGAGCCGGGACAAGTGGCAATCAGCCCCAGCATTTT. Encoded protein: CAWRAGTSGNQPQHF.

This chain uses TRBV10-3 with TRBJ1-2, with 11 bases identical to TRBD1. Trimming cost V 7 bases and J 6 bases; bases outside gene matches: 7. The CDR3 totals 14 residues. Germline V lookup: CDR1 ENHRY, CDR2 SYGVKD. The CDR3 bases are TGTGCCATCAAGAGAGGACAGGGGGCGGATGGCTACACCTTC. Translating gives CAIKRGQGADGYTF.

The V gene is TRBV28, the J gene TRBJ2-7; perhaps TRBD2 as D (5 bases). With 2 bases removed from V and 0 bases from J, the gap between germline ends came to 11 bases. Germline V gene sequence: CDR1 MDHEN, CDR2 SYDVKM. The length of the CDR3 is 15 residues. The CDR3 DNA follows: TGTGCCAGCAGTTTAAGAGCGGAGCTCTCCTACGAGCAGTACTTC. This codes for CASSLRAELSYEQYF.

This chain links TRBV6-2 or TRBV6-3 with TRBJ1-6, with D possibly TRBD1 on 6 matching bases. Germline CDR1 is MNHEY and CDR2 is SVGEGT. The CDR3 extends over 16 amino acids. V lost 5 bases and J 0 bases, leaving 11 bases between the germline ends. CDR3 amino acids: CASSPDRSSYNSPLHF. CDR3 in DNA: TGTGCCAGCAGTCCCGACAGGAGCTCCTATAATTCACCCCTCCACTTT.

The V gene is TRBV5-5, the J gene TRBJ1-2; D not resolved. Trimming took off 0 bases at V and 8 bases at J, with 17 bases between the two ends. Germline V lookup: CDR1 SGHKS, CDR2 YYEKEE (reference sequence). The CDR3 totals 15 residues. The CDR3 nucleotides are TGTGCCAGCAGCTTGGGCCAGGTTGGGCTTGGGGGCTACACCTTC. Translation: CASSLGQVGLGGYTF. The full variable domain, completed using reference TRBV5-5 and TRBJ1-2, is DAGVTQSPTHLIKTRGQQVTLRCSPISGHKSVSWYQQVLGQGPQFIFQYYEKEERGRGNFPDRFSARQFPNYSSELNVNALLLGDSALYLCASSLGQVGLGGYTFGSGTRLTVV.

Concerning this clone: This sample includes further DNA sequences coding for the same CDR3. The chain recombines TRBV19 with TRBJ1-2; 9 positions agree with TRBD1. The germline V gene has CDR1 LNHDA and CDR2 SQIVND (reference sequence). The CDR3 loop spans 14 amino acids. Trimming at V came to 6 bases and at J to 4 bases, leaving 6 bases not matched to a gene. The CDR3 DNA follows: TGTGCCAGTAGCTCGAGGGGACAGGGCTATGGCTACACCTTC. It is translated as CASSSRGQGYGYTF. The complete variable domain, with remaining parts taken from reference TRBV19 and TRBJ1-2, reads DGGITQSPKYLFRKEGQNVTLSCEQNLNHDAMYWYRQDPGQGLRLIYYSQIVNDFQKGDIAEGYSVSREKKESFPLTVTSAQKNPTAFYLCASSSRGQGYGYTFGSGTRLTVV.

This clone was observed a few times. The V gene is TRBV19, the J gene TRBJ1-5; 7 nucleotides line up with TRBD1. Germline V gene sequence: CDR1 LNHDA, CDR2 SQIVND (reference sequence). V lost 4 bases, J lost 0 bases, and 3 bases stayed unmatched. CDR3 length: 15 amino acids. CDR3 protein: CASSKTGFSNQPQHF. The CDR3 DNA reads TGTGCCAGTAGTAAGACAGGGTTTAGCAATCAGCCCCAGCATTTT.